The clone carrying this TCR beta chain has a handful of counts. This specimen belongs to a study of cytotoxic CD8 clonotypes in ibrutinib-treated CLL. In the study overall: The patients comprised approximately eleven relapsed/refractory and about 16 treatment-naive cases, 17 to 18 IGHV unmutated. Sequenced samples delivered averages of 270,000 or so productive templates and more than 75,000 productive rearrangements.

This CDR3 is 13 amino acids long. Germline V gives CDR1 SGDLS, CDR2 YYNGEE. The V end was cut by 3 bases, the J end by 9 bases, with 14 bases between. The assay was immunoSEQ multiplex PCR, and TCRdb's table has in-frame clones only and misses some. This table holds over 45,000 clones, roughly 50% found once. The J gene is TRBJ2-3, the V gene TRBV9, with D hard to call. The sequence came from a human donor with chronic lymphocytic leukemia. This sample comprised PBMCs, obtained after 24 months of ibrutinib treatment. For the CDR3, the DNA is TGTGCCAGCAGCGATATAGAGGAGAGGACGCAGTATTTT. This encodes CASSDIEERTQYF. Full variable domain (remainder filled in from reference TRBV9 and TRBJ2-3): DSGVTQTPKHLITATGQRVTLRCSPRSGDLSVYWYQQSLDQGLQFLIQYYNGEERAKGNILERFSAQQFPDLHSELNLSSLELGDSALYFCASSDIEERTQYFGPGTRLTVL.